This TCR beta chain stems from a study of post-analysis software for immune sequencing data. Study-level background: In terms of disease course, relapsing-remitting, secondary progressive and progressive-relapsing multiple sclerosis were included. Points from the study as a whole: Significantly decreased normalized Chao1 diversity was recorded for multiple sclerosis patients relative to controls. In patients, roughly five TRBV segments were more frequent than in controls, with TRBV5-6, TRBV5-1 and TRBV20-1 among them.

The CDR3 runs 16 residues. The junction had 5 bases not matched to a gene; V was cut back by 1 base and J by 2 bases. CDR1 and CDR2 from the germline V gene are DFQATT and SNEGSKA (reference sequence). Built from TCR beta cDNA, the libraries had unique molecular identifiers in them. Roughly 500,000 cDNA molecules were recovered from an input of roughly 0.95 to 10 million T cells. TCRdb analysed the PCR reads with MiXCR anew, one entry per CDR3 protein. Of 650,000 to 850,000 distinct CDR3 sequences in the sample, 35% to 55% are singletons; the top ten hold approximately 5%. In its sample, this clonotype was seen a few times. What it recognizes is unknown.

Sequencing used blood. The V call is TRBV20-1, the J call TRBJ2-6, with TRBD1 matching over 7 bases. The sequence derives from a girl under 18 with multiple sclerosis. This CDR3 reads CSARGTGEPGANVLTF. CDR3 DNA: TGCAGTGCTAGAGGGACAGGTGAACCTGGGGCCAACGTCCTGACTTTC.